Listed below are T cell receptor beta chains from one sample, sequenced in a study of blood T cell repertoires in COVID-19. TCRdb's table, derived via immunoSEQ multiplex PCR, lists solely in-frame clones and lacks some. The data contain around 100,000 clones, around 89% of them seen just once; the ten biggest clones take up around 32%. Specimen: peripheral blood. These receptors were collected from a woman over 75 with acute or convalescent COVID-19. The CDR3 runs from the conserved cysteine through the conserved F or W.

j_call: TRBJ2-7; v_call: TRBV7-2; cdr3_aa: CASSLDSGGGAREQYF
j_call: TRBJ2-5; v_call: TRBV7-9; cdr3_aa: CASSFQTQGLLVETQYF
j_call: TRBJ1-4; v_call: TRBV10-3; cdr3_aa: CAISEMADEKLFF
j_call: TRBJ1-1; v_call: TRBV7-8; cdr3_aa: CASSLAPYPRGTEAFF
j_call: TRBJ2-5; v_call: TRBV6-2/TRBV6-3; cdr3_aa: CASSYWPGQGGVETQYF
j_call: TRBJ1-1; v_call: TRBV18; cdr3_aa: CASSPLANTEAFF
j_call: TRBJ2-7; v_call: TRBV5-1; cdr3_aa: CASSLAGRDRRTYEQYF
j_call: TRBJ2-3; v_call: TRBV11-3; cdr3_aa: CASSAQGVADTQYF
j_call: TRBJ2-7; v_call: TRBV30; cdr3_aa: CAWSPTPGQEYF
j_call: TRBJ1-2; v_call: TRBV28; cdr3_aa: CASSSDRGNYGYTF
j_call: TRBJ2-7; v_call: TRBV12-3/TRBV12-4; cdr3_aa: CASSEQGYEQYF
j_call: TRBJ1-1; v_call: TRBV3-1/TRBV3-2; cdr3_aa: CASSDRGLGDTEAFF
j_call: TRBJ1-5; v_call: TRBV21-1; cdr3_aa: CASSNRDSNNQPQHF
j_call: TRBJ2-2; v_call: TRBV15; cdr3_aa: CATGDRAYTGELFF
j_call: TRBJ2-3; v_call: TRBV9; cdr3_aa: CASTGGISTDTQYF
j_call: TRBJ1-2; v_call: TRBV10-1; cdr3_aa: CASSWENPYTF
j_call: TRBJ1-1; v_call: TRBV14; cdr3_aa: CASSQVGGTEAFF
j_call: TRBJ1-6; v_call: TRBV6-5; cdr3_aa: CASSYGQGRANSPLHF
j_call: TRBJ1-2; v_call: TRBV19; cdr3_aa: CASSIDRGRGYTF
j_call: TRBJ2-2; v_call: TRBV28; cdr3_aa: CASSRPGGGTGELFF
j_call: TRBJ2-3; v_call: TRBV15; cdr3_aa: CATSRRSGGGTDTQYF
j_call: TRBJ2-7; v_call: TRBV27; cdr3_aa: CASSSQGAQNYEQYF
j_call: TRBJ2-1; v_call: TRBV2; cdr3_aa: CASFSGVLSYNEQFF
j_call: TRBJ1-2; v_call: TRBV5-1; cdr3_aa: CASSLGDTGGYTF
j_call: TRBJ1-1; v_call: TRBV5-8; cdr3_aa: CASTYTQGGNTEAFF
j_call: TRBJ2-5; v_call: TRBV6-6; cdr3_aa: CASSYNNQETQYF
j_call: TRBJ1-2; v_call: TRBV5-1; cdr3_aa: CASSSPTKEQGFENYGYTF
j_call: TRBJ2-7; v_call: TRBV10-3; cdr3_aa: CAISGRDRGQSRYF
j_call: TRBJ2-7; v_call: TRBV5-1; cdr3_aa: CASSLTRNIHSYEQYF
j_call: TRBJ2-5; v_call: TRBV27; cdr3_aa: CASARVGFQETQYF
j_call: TRBJ1-5; v_call: TRBV9; cdr3_aa: CASSVAQGIGEPQHF
j_call: TRBJ2-7; v_call: TRBV30; cdr3_aa: CAWSYHSYEQYF
j_call: TRBJ2-7; v_call: TRBV2; cdr3_aa: CASRGLAGGRYEQYF
j_call: TRBJ1-4; v_call: TRBV5-1; cdr3_aa: CASSLLSRGQSNEKLFF
j_call: TRBJ2-7; v_call: TRBV30; cdr3_aa: CAWSDRYEQYF
j_call: TRBJ1-5; v_call: TRBV5-6; cdr3_aa: CASSFLTGGIGNQPQHF
j_call: TRBJ2-5; v_call: TRBV15; cdr3_aa: CATSREAGVFSETQYF
j_call: TRBJ2-7; v_call: TRBV5-4; cdr3_aa: CASSYRQGPYEQYF
j_call: TRBJ2-3; v_call: TRBV20-1; cdr3_aa: CSASPGQLLDTQYF
j_call: TRBJ1-2; v_call: TRBV9; cdr3_aa: CASSVGQGGHYGYTF
j_call: TRBJ2-2; v_call: TRBV28; cdr3_aa: CASSLTGGWIRSGELFF
j_call: TRBJ2-2; v_call: TRBV4-1; cdr3_aa: CASSIPGRNTGELFF
j_call: TRBJ2-3; v_call: TRBV7-3; cdr3_aa: CASSQRPTGIPGADTQYF
j_call: TRBJ2-1; v_call: TRBV7-6; cdr3_aa: CASSLVLGTGRGGNEQFF
j_call: TRBJ1-2; v_call: TRBV10-3; cdr3_aa: CAIRGQGEDGYTF
j_call: TRBJ1-1; v_call: TRBV5-4; cdr3_aa: CASSLWGFPGQDTEAFF
j_call: TRBJ2-7; v_call: TRBV7-9; cdr3_aa: CASSPSPTGSGYEQYF
j_call: TRBJ1-1; v_call: TRBV5-4; cdr3_aa: CASSLVGVLGNTEAFF
j_call: TRBJ2-5; v_call: TRBV7-7; cdr3_aa: CASSAGLAGETQYF
j_call: TRBJ2-7; v_call: TRBV6-1; cdr3_aa: CASSEQVGTYEQYF
j_call: TRBJ2-7; v_call: TRBV5-1; cdr3_aa: CASSIDATYEQYF
j_call: TRBJ2-2; v_call: TRBV10-1; cdr3_aa: CASRGLDTGELFF
j_call: TRBJ1-4; v_call: TRBV6-1; cdr3_aa: CASSEMETAATNEKLFF